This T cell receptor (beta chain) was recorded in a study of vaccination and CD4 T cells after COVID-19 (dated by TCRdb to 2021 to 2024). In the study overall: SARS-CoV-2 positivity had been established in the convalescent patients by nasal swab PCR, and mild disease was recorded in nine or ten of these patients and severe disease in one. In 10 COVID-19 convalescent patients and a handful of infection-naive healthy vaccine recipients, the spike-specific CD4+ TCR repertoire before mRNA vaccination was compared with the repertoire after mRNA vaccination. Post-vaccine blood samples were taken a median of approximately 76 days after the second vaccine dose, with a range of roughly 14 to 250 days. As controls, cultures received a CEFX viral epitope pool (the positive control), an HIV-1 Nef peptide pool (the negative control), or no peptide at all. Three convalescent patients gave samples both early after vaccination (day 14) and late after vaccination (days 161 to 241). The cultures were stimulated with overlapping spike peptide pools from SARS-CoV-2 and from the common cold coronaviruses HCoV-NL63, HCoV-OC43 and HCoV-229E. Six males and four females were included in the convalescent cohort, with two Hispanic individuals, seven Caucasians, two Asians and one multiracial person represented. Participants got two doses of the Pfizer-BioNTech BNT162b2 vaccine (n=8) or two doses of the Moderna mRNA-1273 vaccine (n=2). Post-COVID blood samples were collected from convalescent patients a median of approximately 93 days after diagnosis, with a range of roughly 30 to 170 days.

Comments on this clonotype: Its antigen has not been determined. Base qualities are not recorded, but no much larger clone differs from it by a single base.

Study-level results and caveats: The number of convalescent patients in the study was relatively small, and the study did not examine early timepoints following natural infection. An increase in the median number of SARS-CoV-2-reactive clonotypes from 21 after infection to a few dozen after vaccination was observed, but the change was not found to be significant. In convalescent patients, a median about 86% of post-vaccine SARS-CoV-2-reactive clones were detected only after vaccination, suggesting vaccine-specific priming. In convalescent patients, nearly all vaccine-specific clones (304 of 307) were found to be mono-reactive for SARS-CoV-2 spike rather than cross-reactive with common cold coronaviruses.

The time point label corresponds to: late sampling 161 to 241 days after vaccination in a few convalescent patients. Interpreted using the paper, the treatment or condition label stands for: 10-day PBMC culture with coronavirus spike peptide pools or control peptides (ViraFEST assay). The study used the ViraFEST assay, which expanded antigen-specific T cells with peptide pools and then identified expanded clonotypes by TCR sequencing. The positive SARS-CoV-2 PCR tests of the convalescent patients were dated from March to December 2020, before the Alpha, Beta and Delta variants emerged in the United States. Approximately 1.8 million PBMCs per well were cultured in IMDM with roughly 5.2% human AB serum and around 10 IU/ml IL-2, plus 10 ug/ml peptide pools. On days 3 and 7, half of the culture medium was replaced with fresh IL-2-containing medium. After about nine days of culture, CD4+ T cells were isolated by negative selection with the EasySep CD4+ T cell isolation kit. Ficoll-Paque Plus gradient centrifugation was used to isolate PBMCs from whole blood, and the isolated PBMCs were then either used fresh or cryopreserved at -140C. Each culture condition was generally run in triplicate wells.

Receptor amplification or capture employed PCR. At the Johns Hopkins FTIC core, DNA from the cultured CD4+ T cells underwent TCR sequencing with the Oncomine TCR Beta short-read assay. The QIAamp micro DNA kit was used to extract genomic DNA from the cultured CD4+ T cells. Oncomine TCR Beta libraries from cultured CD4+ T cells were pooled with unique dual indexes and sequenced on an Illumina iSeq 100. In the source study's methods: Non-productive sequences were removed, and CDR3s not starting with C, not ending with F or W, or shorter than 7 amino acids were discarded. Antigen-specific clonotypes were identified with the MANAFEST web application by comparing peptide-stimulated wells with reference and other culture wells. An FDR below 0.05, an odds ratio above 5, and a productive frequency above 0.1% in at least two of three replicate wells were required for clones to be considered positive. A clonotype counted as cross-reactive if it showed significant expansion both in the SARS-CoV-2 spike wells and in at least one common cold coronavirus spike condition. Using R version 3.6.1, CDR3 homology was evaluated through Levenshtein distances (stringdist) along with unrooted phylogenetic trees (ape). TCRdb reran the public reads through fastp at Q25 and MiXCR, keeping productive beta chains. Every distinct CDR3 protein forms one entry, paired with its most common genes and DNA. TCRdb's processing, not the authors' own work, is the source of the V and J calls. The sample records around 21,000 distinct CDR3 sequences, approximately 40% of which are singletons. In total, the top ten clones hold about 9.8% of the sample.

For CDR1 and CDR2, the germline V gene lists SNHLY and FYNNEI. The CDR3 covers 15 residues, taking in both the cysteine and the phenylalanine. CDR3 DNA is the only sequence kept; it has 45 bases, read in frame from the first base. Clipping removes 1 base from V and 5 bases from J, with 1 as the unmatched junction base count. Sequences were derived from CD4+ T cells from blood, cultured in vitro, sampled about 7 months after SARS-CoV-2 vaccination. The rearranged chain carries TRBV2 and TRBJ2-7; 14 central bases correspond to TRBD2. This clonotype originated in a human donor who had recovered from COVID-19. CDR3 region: CASSEGGLAGDEQYF. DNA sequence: TGTGCCAGCAGTGAAGGGGGACTAGCGGGAGACGAGCAGTACTTC. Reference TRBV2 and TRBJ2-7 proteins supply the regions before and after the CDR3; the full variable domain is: EPEVTQTPSHQVTQMGQEVILRCVPISNHLYFYWYRQILGQKVEFLVSFYNNEISEKSEIFDDQFSVERPDGSNFTLKIRSTKLEDSAMYFCASSEGGLAGDEQYFGPGTRLTVT.